The 14 T cell receptor beta chains below all came from one sample that was sequenced in a study of T cells after yellow fever vaccination. TCRdb reanalysed the 5' RACE reads using MiXCR and keeps one entry per CDR3 protein. The sample shows 500,000 to 650,000 distinct CDR3 sequences, over 9% of them seen only once. The sequences come from PBMCs, collected on the day of the yellow fever booster vaccination. The receptors were sampled from a man aged 25-45 years who received the YFV17D yellow fever vaccine.

The rearrangement uses TRBV12-3 or TRBV12-4 and TRBJ1-4; 7 bases line up with TRBD1. The CDR3 runs 13 residues. V was clipped by 7 bases and J by 7 bases; unmatched bases: 6. The CDR3 here is CASTGTVGEKLFF. The CDR3 DNA reads as TGTGCCAGCACAGGGACAGTGGGTGAAAAACTGTTTTTT.

Only a few counts were recorded for this clonotype. The chain has TRBV5-1 and TRBJ2-5; TRBD2 agrees at 12 bases. This CDR3 has 17 residues. Germline loops: CDR1 SGHRS, CDR2 YFSETQ. With 4 bases clipped from V and 0 bases from J, the junction kept 7 bases outside the gene matches. DNA for the CDR3: TGCGCCAGCAGCCTTGGACTAGCGGGACTGTACCAAGAGACCCAGTACTTC. It codes for CASSLGLAGLYQETQYF. Complete variable domain (other parts from reference TRBV5-1 and TRBJ2-5): KAGVTQTPRYLIKTRGQQVTLSCSPISGHRSVSWYQQTPGQGLQFLFEYFSETQRNKGNFPGRFSGRQFSNSRSEMNVSTLELGDSALYLCASSLGLAGLYQETQYFGPGTRLLVL.

This clonotype has more than one count but fewer than ten. The CDR3 coding sequence is TGCGCCAGCAGGGGGGGACTAGCGGGAGAAGAAGAGCAGTACTTC. The encoded protein is CASRGGLAGEEEQYF. The chain combines TRBV10-2 with TRBJ2-7; 14 positions match TRBD2. Germline loops: CDR1 WSHSY, CDR2 SAAADI. This CDR3 is built from 15 residues. V trimming: 6 bases; J trimming: 7 bases; junction bases outside the gene matches: 8.

In this sample, this clonotype turned up a few times. V is TRBV20-1 and J is TRBJ2-5; the match to TRBD2 covers 10 bases. Per germline, CDR1 DFQATT and CDR2 SNEGSKA (reference sequence). The ends lost 1 base at V and 0 bases at J; junction bases unmatched: 11. The CDR3 sequence is 18 residues long. DNA of the CDR3: TGCAGTGCTAGAGTCGGGCTAGCGGGAGTCGGTGACCAAGAGACCCAGTACTTC. It yields the protein CSARVGLAGVGDQETQYF.

This clonotype was seen a few times. The J gene is TRBJ1-2, the V gene TRBV28, with D uncertain. Germline V gives CDR1 MDHEN, CDR2 SYDVKM. V lost 8 bases, J lost 1 base, and 11 bases lay in between. The CDR3 runs 13 residues. CDR3 in amino acids: CASRTGINYGYTF. Written as DNA, the CDR3 is TGTGCCAGCCGGACGGGGATTAACTATGGCTACACCTTC.

The rearrangement uses TRBV18 and TRBJ2-7, with TRBD2 as a possible D gene (6 bases). This CDR3 comprises 15 residues. CDR1 KGHSH and CDR2 LQKENI come from the germline V gene. V was trimmed by 3 bases and J by 6 bases, leaving 18 bases between them. The CDR3 loop reads CASSPHSDPGVEQYF. In DNA form, the CDR3 reads TGTGCCAGCTCACCCCACTCCGACCCGGGGGTCGAGCAGTACTTC.

This clonotype was counted only a few times. The chain uses TRBV25-1 and TRBJ2-5; 8 bases match TRBD1. This CDR3 has 15 residues. V shed 0 bases, J shed 4 bases, and the junction held 4 bases outside the gene matches. CDR1 MGHDK and CDR2 SYGVNS come from the germline V gene. In DNA form, the CDR3 reads TGTGCCAGCAGTGAATATGGGACAGGCATAGAGACCCAGTACTTC. Its translation: CASSEYGTGIETQYF.

In its sample, this clonotype was seen a few times. J is TRBJ2-1 and V is TRBV6-2 or TRBV6-3, with 11 positions matching TRBD2. The CDR3 totals 18 residues. The junction had 14 bases not matched to a gene; V was cut back by 5 bases and J by 5 bases. The germline gives CDR1 MNHEY, CDR2 SVGEGT. The CDR3 region is CASSTGTSGRTPNNEQFF. As DNA, the CDR3 is TGTGCCAGCAGTACCGGGACTAGCGGACGTACGCCAAACAATGAGCAGTTCTTC.

This clonotype has a handful of counts. The rearrangement uses TRBV14 and TRBJ1-4; TRBD1 matches 9 bases. J was trimmed by 5 bases and V by 4 bases; bases with no gene match: 8. Germline CDR1 is SGHDN and CDR2 is FVKESK. This CDR3 has 16 amino acids. In DNA, the CDR3 is TGTGCCAGCAGCCGAATCCGGGACAGGGAAAATGAAAAACTGTTTTTT. Translation gives CASSRIRDRENEKLFF.

There are a few counts of this clonotype. CDR3 DNA: TGCAGTGCTAGTCGTCATGTAAGGGGTCTCCCTAGCAATCAGCCCCAGCATTTT. This codes for CSASRHVRGLPSNQPQHF. The rearrangement uses TRBV20-1 and TRBJ1-5, with D perhaps matching TRBD1 (5 bases). The CDR3 consists of 18 residues. V was clipped by 3 bases and J by 0 bases, with 21 bases between them. Germline V gene sequence: CDR1 DFQATT, CDR2 SNEGSKA (reference sequence).

The sample holds a few counts of this clonotype. The chain employs TRBV20-1 and TRBJ2-7; D may be TRBD2 (6 bases). CDR3 length: 14 residues. The V end was cut by 5 bases, the J end by 1 base, with 15 bases between. Germline CDR1 is DFQATT and CDR2 is SNEGSKA (reference sequence). The chain's CDR3 is CSARSGANSYEQYF. In DNA, the CDR3 is TGCAGTGCTCGTTCGGGAGCGAATTCCTACGAGCAGTACTTC.

The chain links TRBV7-2 to TRBJ2-1; D could derive from TRBD1 or TRBD2 (5 bases each). V dropped 7 bases and J dropped 4 bases, with 20 bases sitting between them. The CDR3 is 16 residues long. In germline, CDR1 is SGHTA, CDR2 FQGNSA. The CDR3 sequence is CASMGLGAPPYNEQFF. CDR3 DNA: TGTGCCAGCATGGGGCTGGGAGCGCCCCCATACAATGAGCAGTTCTTC.

This clonotype occurred a few times. In DNA, the CDR3 is TGCAGTGCTAGATCTAGCGGGTTGACAGATACGCAGTATTTT. Translated: CSARSSGLTDTQYF. The chain has TRBV20-1 and TRBJ2-3; 8 bases fit TRBD2. Germline V gene data show CDR1 as DFQATT and CDR2 as SNEGSKA (reference sequence). The CDR3 is 14 residues long. V dropped 2 bases and J dropped 3; count of bases not matched to a gene: 4.

V is TRBV12-3 or TRBV12-4 and J is TRBJ2-2; either TRBD1 or TRBD2 may supply D (6 bases each). Trimming cost V 6 bases and J 8 bases, with 16 bases left between them. The CDR3 consists of 14 residues. CDR3 sequence (DNA): TGTGCCAGCAGCACCGGGGGCTCCGCTGGGGAGCTGTTTTTT. Encoded protein: CASSTGGSAGELFF.